What follows are 5 T cell receptor beta chains derived from one specimen sequenced in a study of blood T cell repertoires in COVID-19. This table comes from immunoSEQ multiplex PCR, and its TCRdb copy is limited to in-frame clones, with some not included. The repertoire holds under 250,000 clones, with 65% to 85% as singletons. Sequencing input: peripheral blood. These receptors originate from a human donor in a cohort sampled during active COVID-19.

The V and J genes are TRBV7-9 and TRBJ2-3; 7 positions match TRBD2. The CDR3 has 14 residues. Germline CDR1 reads SEHNR; CDR2 reads FQNEAQ (reference sequence). J gave up 4 bases and V 3 bases, and 4 bases lay outside the gene matches. The CDR3 DNA follows: TGTGCCAGCAGCTTGGCGGGAGTTTCAGATACGCAGTATTTT. It is translated as CASSLAGVSDTQYF.

This clone occurred many times. The chain carries TRBV19 and TRBJ2-2, with a weak D call TRBD1 (6 bases). Germline CDR1 is LNHDA and CDR2 is SQIVND (reference sequence). Trimming stripped 7 bases from V and 3 bases from J, with 9 bases between. The CDR3 runs 13 residues. The CDR3 is CASMRTDTGELFF. CDR3 sequence (DNA): TGTGCCAGTATGCGGACAGACACCGGGGAGCTGTTTTTT.

This chain joins TRBV19 and TRBJ1-1; D unclear. The germline V and J ends were trimmed by 7 bases and 1 base, with 13 bases remaining between them. CDR3 length equals 14 residues. From germline, CDR1 is LNHDA and CDR2 SQIVND (reference sequence). In nucleotides, the CDR3 is TGTGCCAGTACAGGACTCTCTCCGAACACTGAAGCTTTCTTT. It codes for CASTGLSPNTEAFF.

V is TRBV2 and J is TRBJ1-5; tentative D call: TRBD1 (5 bases). CDR3 size: 16 residues. Trimming stripped 4 bases from V and 7 bases from J, with 20 bases between. Germline V gene data show CDR1 as SNHLY and CDR2 as FYNNEI. CDR3 amino acids: CASSGPPRGGRQPQHF. CDR3 in DNA: TGTGCCAGCAGTGGCCCCCCACGCGGGGGAAGGCAGCCCCAGCATTTT.

The chain combines TRBV7-9 with TRBJ2-5; possibly TRBD2 for D (6 bases). Between the trimmed V and J ends, which lost 2 bases and 5 bases, there was a span of 15 bases. Germline V gene lookup returns CDR1 SEHNR and CDR2 FQNEAQ (reference sequence). The CDR3 covers 15 residues. In DNA, the CDR3 is TGTGCCAGCAGCTTAACACGGGGGATAGCGGAGACCCAGTACTTC. This codes for CASSLTRGIAETQYF.